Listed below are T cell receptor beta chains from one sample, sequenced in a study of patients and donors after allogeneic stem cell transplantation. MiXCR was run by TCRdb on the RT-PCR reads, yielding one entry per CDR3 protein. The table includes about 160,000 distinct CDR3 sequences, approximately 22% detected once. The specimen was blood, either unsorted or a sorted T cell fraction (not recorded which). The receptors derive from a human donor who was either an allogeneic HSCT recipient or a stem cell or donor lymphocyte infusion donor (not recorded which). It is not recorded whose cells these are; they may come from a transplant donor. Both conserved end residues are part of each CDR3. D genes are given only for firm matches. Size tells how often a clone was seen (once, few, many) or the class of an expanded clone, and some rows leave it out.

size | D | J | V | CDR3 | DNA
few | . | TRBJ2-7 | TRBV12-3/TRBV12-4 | CASRRTSGSEQYF | TGTGCCAGCAGGAGGACAAGTGGCTCCGAGCAGTACTTC
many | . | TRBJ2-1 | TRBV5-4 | CASSLRGGSYNEQFF | TGTGCCAGCAGCTTGAGAGGGGGTTCCTACAATGAGCAGTTCTTC
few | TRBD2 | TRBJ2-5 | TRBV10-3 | CAISGGGETQYF | TGTGCCATCAGTGGCGGGGGAGAGACCCAGTACTTC
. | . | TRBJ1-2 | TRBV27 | CASSTGGFNYGYTF | TGTGCCAGCAGTACGGGAGGGTTCAACTATGGCTACACCTTC
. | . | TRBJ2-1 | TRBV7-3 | CASSSYGSISYNEQFF | TGTGCCAGCAGTTCATACGGCTCGATCTCCTACAATGAGCAGTTCTTC
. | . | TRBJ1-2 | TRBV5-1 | CASSLTALGVNYGYTF | TGCGCCAGCAGCTTGACCGCGCTGGGGGTTAACTATGGCTACACCTTC
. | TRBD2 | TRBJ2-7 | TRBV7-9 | CASSLALAGVSELYF | TGTGCCAGCAGCTTAGCGCTAGCGGGAGTCTCCGAGCTGTACTTC
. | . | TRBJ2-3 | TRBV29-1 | CSVEFYTDTQYF | TGCAGCGTTGAGTTCTACACAGATACGCAGTATTTT
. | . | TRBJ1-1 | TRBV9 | CASSVDGGTEAFF | TGTGCCAGCAGCGTCGACGGGGGCACTGAAGCTTTCTTT
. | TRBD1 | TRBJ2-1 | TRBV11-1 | CASSPGGRSYNEQFF | TGTGCCAGCAGCCCAGGGGGTAGGTCCTACAATGAGCAGTTCTTC
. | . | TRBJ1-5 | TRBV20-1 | CSARDPTPDQPQHF | TGCAGTGCTAGAGATCCAACACCCGATCAGCCCCAGCATTTT
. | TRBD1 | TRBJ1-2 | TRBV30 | CAWSVPRTGDGYTF | TGTGCCTGGAGTGTACCGAGGACAGGGGATGGCTACACCTTC
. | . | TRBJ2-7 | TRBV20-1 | CSARSTGSRYEQYF | TGCAGTGCTAGGAGTACCGGGTCCCGCTACGAGCAGTACTTC
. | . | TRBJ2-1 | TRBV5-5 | CASSSGYRDLNNEQFF | TGTGCCAGCAGCTCCGGATACCGGGACCTCAACAATGAGCAGTTCTTC
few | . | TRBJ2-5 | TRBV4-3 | CASSQDWRDGETQYF | TGCGCCAGCAGCCAAGATTGGCGGGACGGAGAGACCCAGTACTTC
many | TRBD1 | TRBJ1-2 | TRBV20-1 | CSASLYRGGNYGYTF | TGCAGTGCTAGCCTTTACAGGGGGGGAAACTATGGCTACACCTTC
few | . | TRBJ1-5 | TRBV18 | CASSPPGGGSNQPQHF | TGTGCCAGCTCACCACCGGGGGGTGGTAGCAATCAGCCCCAGCATTTT
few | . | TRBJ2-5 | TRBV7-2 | CASSLDPWETQYF | TGTGCCAGCAGCTTGGACCCGTGGGAGACCCAGTACTTC
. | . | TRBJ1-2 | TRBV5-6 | CASSDTNYGYTF | TGTGCCAGCAGTGACACGAACTATGGCTACACCTTC
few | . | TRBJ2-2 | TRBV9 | CASRGLKGSNTGELFF | TGTGCCAGCAGAGGCCTCAAGGGCTCGAACACCGGGGAGCTGTTTTTT
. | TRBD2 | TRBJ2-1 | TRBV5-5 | CASSLSGRSYNEQFF | TGTGCCAGCAGCCTCAGCGGGAGATCCTACAATGAGCAGTTCTTC
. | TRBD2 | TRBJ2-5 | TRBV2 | CASRTSGGSETQYF | TGTGCCAGCAGGACTAGCGGGGGGTCAGAGACCCAGTACTTC
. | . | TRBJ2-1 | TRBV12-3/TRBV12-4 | CASSPFGSDTYNEQFF | TGTGCCAGCAGCCCCTTCGGCAGCGATACCTACAATGAGCAGTTCTTC
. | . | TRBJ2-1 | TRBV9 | CAKVSVVVNNEQFF | TGTGCCAAGGTTTCGGTCGTAGTAAACAATGAGCAGTTCTTC
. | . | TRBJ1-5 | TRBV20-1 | CSAKWGAELNQPQHF | TGCAGTGCTAAATGGGGGGCAGAGCTGAATCAGCCCCAGCATTTT
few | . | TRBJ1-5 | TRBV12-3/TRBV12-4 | CASSFLRDSNQPQHF | TGTGCCAGCAGTTTCCTCAGAGATAGCAATCAGCCCCAGCATTTT
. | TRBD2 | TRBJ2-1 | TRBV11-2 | CASSLGGGRAYNEQFF | TGTGCCAGCAGCTTAGGTGGCGGGAGGGCCTACAATGAGCAGTTCTTC
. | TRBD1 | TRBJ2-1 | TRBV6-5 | CASSYSPGTGTYNEQFF | TGTGCCAGCAGTTACTCGCCCGGGACAGGGACCTACAATGAGCAGTTCTTC
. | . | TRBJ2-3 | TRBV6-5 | CASTESEAGSTDTQYF | TGTGCCAGCACCGAGTCCGAGGCGGGGTCCACAGATACGCAGTATTTT
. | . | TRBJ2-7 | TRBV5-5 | CASSLGHTLEQYF | TGTGCCAGCAGCTTGGGGCACACACTGGAGCAGTACTTC
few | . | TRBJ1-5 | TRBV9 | CASSVDSGQPQHF | TGTGCCAGCAGCGTAGATTCGGGTCAGCCCCAGCATTTT
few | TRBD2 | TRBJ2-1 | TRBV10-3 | CAIKGLAGGPGDEQFF | TGTGCCATCAAGGGACTAGCGGGAGGCCCAGGGGATGAGCAGTTCTTC
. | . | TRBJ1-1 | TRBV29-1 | CSGTHVRGSEAFF | TGCAGCGGCACCCATGTCCGGGGCTCTGAAGCTTTCTTT
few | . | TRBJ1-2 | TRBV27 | CASSRVPGDYGYTF | TGTGCCAGCAGCCGAGTCCCAGGGGACTATGGCTACACCTTC
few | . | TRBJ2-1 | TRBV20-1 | CSARADSYNEQFF | TGCAGTGCTAGAGCGGACAGTTACAATGAGCAGTTCTTC
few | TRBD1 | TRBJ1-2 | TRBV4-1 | CASSQKGGALYGYTF | TGCGCCAGCAGCCAAAAAGGGGGCGCTCTTTATGGCTACACCTTC
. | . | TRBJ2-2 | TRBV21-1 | CASSQDREANTGELFF | TGTGCCAGCAGCCAAGACAGGGAAGCGAACACCGGGGAGCTGTTTTTT
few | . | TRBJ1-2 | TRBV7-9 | CASSLEGPAHGYTF | TGTGCCAGCAGCTTAGAGGGACCGGCCCATGGCTACACCTTC
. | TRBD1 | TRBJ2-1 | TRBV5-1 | CASSFWDRIHNEQFF | TGCGCCAGCAGTTTTTGGGACAGAATCCACAATGAGCAGTTCTTC
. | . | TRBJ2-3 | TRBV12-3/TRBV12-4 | CASSSAYSGIGGTQYF | TGTGCCAGCAGTTCCGCCTACAGCGGAATAGGGGGTACGCAGTATTTT
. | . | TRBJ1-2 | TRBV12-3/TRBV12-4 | CASTLTPQWGYGYTF | TGTGCCAGCACCCTTACTCCACAATGGGGGTATGGCTACACCTTC
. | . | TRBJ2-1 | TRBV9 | CASSVEYRPLVDEQFF | TGTGCCAGCAGCGTAGAGTATCGGCCATTAGTCGATGAGCAGTTCTTC
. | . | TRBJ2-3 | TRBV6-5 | CASSYSSHPGTDTQYF | TGTGCCAGCAGTTACTCGTCCCACCCTGGGACTGATACGCAGTATTTT
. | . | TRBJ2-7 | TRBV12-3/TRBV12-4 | CASSVTDEQYF | TGTGCCAGCAGTGTAACGGACGAGCAGTACTTC